Presented here are 24 T cell receptor beta chains from one specimen sequenced in a study of blood T cell repertoires in COVID-19 (dated by TCRdb to 2019 to 2021). Library preparation was by the immunoSEQ multiplex PCR assay. TCRdb limited this immuneACCESS table to in-frame rearrangements with V and J called. A share of clones is missing; checked studies link under half to unresolved V genes, and the rest is unexplained. This sample gives 110,000 or so clones in total; approximately 80% of them show up just once. The ten largest clones add up to 7.5% to 10% of the sample. What was sequenced was peripheral blood. The receptors here all came from a woman in her 70s with acute or convalescent COVID-19.

This clone was observed a handful of times. V gene TRBV5-6 combines with J gene TRBJ1-2, with D unclear. The CDR3 is made up of 13 amino acids. Per the germline V gene, CDR1 is SGHDT and CDR2 is YYEEEE. Trimming took off 5 bases at V and 4 bases at J, with 12 bases between the two ends. CDR3 region: CASRTAGSYGYTF. CDR3 bases: TGTGCCAGCAGAACCGCGGGGAGCTATGGCTACACCTTC. The whole variable domain, remainder taken from reference TRBV5-6 and TRBJ1-2, is DAGVTQSPTHLIKTRGQQVTLRCSPKSGHDTVSWYQQALGQGPQFIFQYYEEEERQRGNFPDRFSGHQFPNYSSELNVNALLLGDSALYLCASRTAGSYGYTFGSGTRLTVV.

The J gene is TRBJ2-2, the V gene TRBV6-2 or TRBV6-3, with 7 bases matching TRBD1. Germline V gives CDR1 MNHEY, CDR2 SVGEGT. The CDR3 is made up of 16 amino acids. The ends lost 5 bases at V and 0 bases at J; junction bases unmatched: 6. CDR3 protein: CASSKQGMANTGELFF. The CDR3, as DNA: TGTGCCAGCAGTAAACAGGGGATGGCGAACACCGGGGAGCTGTTTTTT.

This chain uses TRBV7-9 with TRBJ2-3; D call uncertain. Germline CDR1 and CDR2: SEHNR and FQNEAQ (reference sequence). CDR3 length: 13 amino acids. V dropped 5 bases and J dropped 4 bases, with 10 bases sitting between them. Here the CDR3 reads CASSLNRADTQYF. CDR3 bases: TGTGCCAGCAGCCTGAATCGGGCAGATACGCAGTATTTT.

A single count supports this clone. This chain links TRBV9 with TRBJ1-4; TRBD1 might be the D (5 bases). Trimming pared 2 bases from V and 3 bases from J, leaving 8 bases between. There are 14 residues in the CDR3. Germline V gives CDR1 SGDLS, CDR2 YYNGEE. CDR3 loop: CASSVGTPNEKLFF. DNA for the CDR3: TGTGCCAGCAGCGTCGGGACTCCTAATGAAAAACTGTTTTTT.

This clone has just a few counts. The chain recombines TRBV6-2 or TRBV6-3 with TRBJ1-2; 7 bases line up with TRBD1. The CDR3 sequence is 15 residues long. CDR1 is MNHEY and CDR2 is SVGEGT in the germline V gene. The V gene end was trimmed by 2 bases and the J gene end by 3 bases; junction bases not matched to a gene: 6. In DNA, the CDR3 is TGTGCCAGCAGTTACGACAGGGAAGTTGACTATGGCTACACCTTC. It is translated as CASSYDREVDYGYTF.

The chain combines TRBV7-9 with TRBJ2-1; TRBD2 agrees at 8 bases. This CDR3 contains 15 residues. Germline V gene lookup returns CDR1 SEHNR and CDR2 FQNEAQ (reference sequence). V shed 5 bases, J shed 7 bases, and the junction held 10 bases outside the gene matches. The chain's CDR3 is CASSLGPGLGNEQFF. In DNA, the CDR3 is TGTGCCAGCAGCCTCGGTCCGGGACTAGGTAATGAGCAGTTCTTC.

The rearrangement joins TRBV11-2 to TRBJ2-7; 8 bases match TRBD1. After removal of 1 base from V and 4 bases from J, the junction contained 12 bases not matched to a gene. CDR1 and CDR2 from the germline V gene are SGHAT and FQNNGV. The CDR3 runs to 17 residues. The DNA for the CDR3 is TGTGCCAGCAGCTTAGGTGCGAGGCCTGGACAGGGTTACGAGCAGTACTTC. As protein: CASSLGARPGQGYEQYF.

The chain uses TRBV5-4 and TRBJ2-3, with D unclear. CDR1 is SGHNT and CDR2 is YYREEE in the germline V gene (reference sequence). The V and J ends lost 1 base and 3 bases respectively, with 9 bases between them. The CDR3 sequence is 14 residues long. The CDR3 sequence is CASSLHVVTDTQYF. CDR3 DNA sequence: TGTGCCAGCAGCTTGCACGTAGTGACAGATACGCAGTATTTT. Using reference TRBV5-4 and TRBJ2-3 for the parts outside the CDR3, the full variable domain is ETGVTQSPTHLIKTRGQQVTLRCSSQSGHNTVSWYQQALGQGPQFIFQYYREEENGRGNFPPRFSGLQFPNYSSELNVNALELDDSALYLCASSLHVVTDTQYFGPGTRLTVL.

This rearrangement joins TRBV19 to TRBJ1-2; tentative D call: TRBD1 (6 bases). CDR1 and CDR2 (germline): LNHDA, SQIVND (reference sequence). The CDR3 sequence is 15 residues long. Trimming shortened V by 6 bases and J by 4 bases, and 18 bases separated the two germline ends. The CDR3 sequence is CASSKSRQALYGYTF. The CDR3 DNA is TGTGCCAGTAGCAAGAGCCGACAGGCACTCTATGGCTACACCTTC.

The rearrangement links TRBV27 to TRBJ2-5; 11 bases agree with TRBD2. V shed 10 bases, J shed 0 bases, and the junction held 16 bases outside the gene matches. The CDR3 is 18 residues long. Germline lookup yields CDR1 MNHEY and CDR2 SMNVEV (reference sequence). The CDR3 DNA is TGTGCCACCCCAGCCGGGACTAGCGGTAGCGGCGACCAAGAGACCCAGTACTTC. Its translation: CATPAGTSGSGDQETQYF.

CDR3 coding DNA: TGCGCCAGCAGCTTGGCGGACAGGAACACTGAAGCTTTCTTT. This translates into CASSLADRNTEAFF. The genes are TRBV5-1 and TRBJ1-1; tentatively, D is TRBD1 (6 bases). V dropped 0 bases and J dropped 1 base, with 7 bases sitting between them. CDR3 length equals 14 residues. Germline lookup yields CDR1 SGHRS and CDR2 YFSETQ.

This clone was picked up one time. V is TRBV7-9 and J is TRBJ2-3; possible D gene TRBD2, 5 bases. This CDR3 has 14 amino acids. Between the trimmed V and J ends, which lost 5 bases and 0 bases, there was a span of 9 bases. Germline values: CDR1 SEHNR, CDR2 FQNEAQ (reference sequence). The CDR3: CASSLGSSTDTQYF. CDR3 sequence (DNA): TGTGCCAGCAGCCTGGGGAGCAGCACAGATACGCAGTATTTT.

This chain joins TRBV11-2 and TRBJ2-2; TRBD1 matches 8 bases. Germline assignment: CDR1 SGHAT and CDR2 FQNNGV. The CDR3 runs to 15 residues. The trim removed 10 bases at V and 3 bases at J, leaving 10 bases unmatched. DNA for the CDR3: TGTGCCACCAGTCGGGGACAGGAATACACCGGGGAGCTGTTTTTT. The encoded protein is CATSRGQEYTGELFF.

The rearrangement links TRBV2 to TRBJ2-7; possible D gene TRBD2, 7 bases. The germline gives CDR1 SNHLY, CDR2 FYNNEI. This CDR3 contains 13 residues. V lost 7 bases and J 2 bases, leaving 12 bases between the germline ends. CDR3 residues: CASMDGGPYEQYF. CDR3 nucleotides: TGTGCCAGCATGGACGGGGGGCCCTACGAGCAGTACTTC.

The chain uses TRBV28 and TRBJ1-3; D remains unclear. This CDR3 has 15 residues. Trimming shortened V by 2 bases and J by 4 bases, and 12 bases separated the two germline ends. The germline gives CDR1 MDHEN, CDR2 SYDVKM. The CDR3 DNA follows: TGTGCCAGCAGTTTAGATCAGGCCCTAGGAAACACCATATATTTT. As protein: CASSLDQALGNTIYF.

This clone appeared a few times. The V call is TRBV20-1, the J call TRBJ1-1, with TRBD1 matching over 7 bases. CDR1 is DFQATT and CDR2 is SNEGSKA in the germline V gene (reference sequence). The CDR3 is 17 residues long. V lost 3 bases, J lost 0 bases, and 13 bases stayed unmatched. The CDR3 bases are TGCAGTGCTAGTTCGGAGGGGGCCCTATTCATGAACACTGAAGCTTTCTTT. Amino acids: CSASSEGALFMNTEAFF.

This clone was recorded only once. The rearrangement uses TRBV6-2 or TRBV6-3 and TRBJ2-3, with TRBD2 matching 8 bases. V trimming: 2 bases; J trimming: 1 base; junction bases outside the gene matches: 2. Germline loops: CDR1 MNHEY, CDR2 SVGEGT. The CDR3 totals 15 residues. CDR3 DNA sequence: TGTGCCAGCAGTTACGGGCGGGGGGGCACAGATACGCAGTATTTT. Residues: CASSYGRGGTDTQYF.

The J gene is TRBJ1-1, the V gene TRBV28, with 7 bases lining up with TRBD1. This CDR3 contains 14 residues. The V and J ends lost 5 bases and 4 bases, in that order; junction bases with no gene match: 7. Germline V gives CDR1 MDHEN, CDR2 SYDVKM. This CDR3 reads CASSHRGRGTEAFF. CDR3 sequence (DNA): TGTGCCAGCAGTCACAGGGGTAGGGGCACTGAAGCTTTCTTT.

The chain is built from TRBV5-3 and TRBJ1-2, with D maybe TRBD1 (6 bases). TRBV5-3 falls under the ORF class, with uncertain function. V lost 1 base to trimming and J lost 6 bases, with 22 bases between them. CDR3 size: 17 residues. CDR3 loop: CARSLRCRYRDFDGYTF. The CDR3 nucleotides read TGTGCCAGAAGCTTGAGGTGCCGGTACAGGGATTTTGATGGCTACACCTTC.

In its sample, this clone was seen a few times. The gene calls are TRBV10-3 and TRBJ1-1; D ambiguous. The CDR3 has 14 residues. The V end lost 2 bases, the J end lost 4 bases, and 11 bases lay between the germline ends. Germline V CDR1 and CDR2: ENHRY, SYGVKD. For the CDR3, the DNA is TGTGCCATCAGTGAGCCGGATCGGGGCACTGAAGCTTTCTTT. This encodes CAISEPDRGTEAFF.

The CDR3 is CASSARTSGSVSEQFF. The CDR3 nucleotides read TGTGCCAGCAGCGCAAGGACTAGCGGGAGTGTTAGTGAGCAGTTCTTC. V usage is TRBV3-1 (or the pseudogene TRBV3-2) and J usage is TRBJ2-1; 13 bases match TRBD2. V gave up 5 bases and J gave up 9 bases; unmatched junction bases: 10. The CDR3 is 16 amino acids. The germline CDR1 and CDR2 sequences are LGHDT and YNNKEL (reference sequence).

The genes are TRBV19 and TRBJ2-7; possibly TRBD1 for D (5 bases). V was trimmed by 5 bases and J by 3 bases, leaving 20 bases between them. In germline, CDR1 is LNHDA, CDR2 SQIVND (reference sequence). The CDR3 runs to 16 residues. The CDR3 protein is CASSAARGPADYEQYF. CDR3 bases: TGTGCCAGTAGTGCAGCTAGGGGCCCGGCGGACTACGAGCAGTACTTC. Full variable domain (missing parts from reference TRBV19 and TRBJ2-7): DGGITQSPKYLFRKEGQNVTLSCEQNLNHDAMYWYRQDPGQGLRLIYYSQIVNDFQKGDIAEGYSVSREKKESFPLTVTSAQKNPTAFYLCASSAARGPADYEQYFGPGTRLTVT.

The rearrangement joins TRBV21-1 to TRBJ2-2; the DNA was not compared with TRBD1, the D call given in the table. TRBV21-1 is annotated as a pseudogene. This CDR3 is 11 amino acids long. CDR3 sequence reads: CATDRTGELFF. The CDR3 bases are TGTGCCACGGACAGGACCGGGGAGCTGTTTTTT.

The DNA of the CDR3 is TGTGCCAGCAATCCCCCCCGGACCGGGGAGCTGTTTTTT. It encodes CASNPPRTGELFF. The chain employs TRBV28 and TRBJ2-2; unclear D gene. CDR1 and CDR2 from the germline V gene are MDHEN and SYDVKM. The CDR3 length is 13 residues. Trimming removed 7 bases at V and 5 bases at J, with 11 bases between.